This T cell receptor beta chain was sequenced in a study of T cell clonality in common variable immunodeficiency. Whole-study findings and limits: CVID subjects shared fewer TCRbeta clones than healthy controls did. CVID subjects showed higher TCRbeta clonality than healthy controls.

Method: immunoSEQ multiplex PCR; TCRdb's copy keeps in-frame clones and lacks some. The table records about 74,000 clones without singletons, the ten largest covering approximately 0.84%. This clone was seen repeatedly, ten times or more. What it binds is unknown. The receptor's source is a person between 18 and 70 years old in good health. Sequencing was performed on peripheral blood mononuclear cells.

The CDR3 spells CASSPGTASSGNTIYF. CDR3 bases read: TGCGCCAGCAGCCCAGGGACAGCCAGCTCTGGAAACACC. This sequence joins TRBV5-1 and TRBJ1-3; TRBD1 matches 7 bases. The DNA ends 3 residues before the CDR3 does, and the rest of the CDR3 is filled in from the germline J gene. In germline, CDR1 is SGHRS, CDR2 YFSETQ. This CDR3 has 16 residues. Germline trimming cut 4 bases from V and 0 bases from J; bases unmatched to any gene: 7.